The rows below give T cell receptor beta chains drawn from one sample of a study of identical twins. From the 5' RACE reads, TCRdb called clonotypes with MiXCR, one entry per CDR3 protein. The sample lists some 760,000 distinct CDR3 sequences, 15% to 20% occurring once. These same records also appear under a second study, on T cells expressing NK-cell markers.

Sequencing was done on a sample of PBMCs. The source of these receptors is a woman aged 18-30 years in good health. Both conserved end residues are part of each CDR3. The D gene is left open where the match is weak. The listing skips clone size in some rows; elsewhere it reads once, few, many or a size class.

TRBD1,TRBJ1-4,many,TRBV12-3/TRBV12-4,TGTGCCAGCAGGCACAGACAGGGGTTTAATGAAAAACTGTTTTTT,CASRHRQGFNEKLFF
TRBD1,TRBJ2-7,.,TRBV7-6,TGTGCCAGCAGCTTGGGTTCCCGACAGGGATCCTACGAGCAGTACTTC,CASSLGSRQGSYEQYF
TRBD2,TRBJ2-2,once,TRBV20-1,TGCAGCGCACTAGCGGGGGACCCTACCGGGGAGCTGTTTTTT,CSALAGDPTGELFF
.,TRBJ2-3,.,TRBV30,TGTGCCTGGAGTATGGCAGGCACCACAGATACGCAGTATTTT,CAWSMAGTTDTQYF
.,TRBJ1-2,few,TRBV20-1,TGCAGTGCTATCCCCTTGGAGTTTTTCCTGGCGTATGGCTACACCTTC,CSAIPLEFFLAYGYTF
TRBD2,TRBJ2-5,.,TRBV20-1,TGCAGTGCTAGAGAACCGCGGGGGTCAGTTTTC,CSAREPRGSVF
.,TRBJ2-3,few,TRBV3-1,TGTGCCAGCAGCCACGAGGGATCTAGCACAGATACGCAGTATTTT,CASSHEGSSTDTQYF
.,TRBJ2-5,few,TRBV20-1,TGCAGTGCTAGTGGGGGGGAGACCCAGTACTTC,CSASGGETQYF
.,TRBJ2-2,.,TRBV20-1,TGCAGTGCTCCCCGCGAACTAACCGGGGAGCTGTTTTTT,CSAPRELTGELFF
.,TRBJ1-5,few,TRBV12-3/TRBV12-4,TGTGCCAGCAGTTTAAGGTCTTTTGGCAATCAGCCCCAGCATTTT,CASSLRSFGNQPQHF
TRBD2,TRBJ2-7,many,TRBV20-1,TGCAGTGCTAGAGATCAACTAGCGGGGGCCGTCGAGCAGTACTTC,CSARDQLAGAVEQYF
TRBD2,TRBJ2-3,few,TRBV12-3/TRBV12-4,TGTGCCAGCAGTTTGTATGGGACTAGCGGGGATACGCAGTATTTT,CASSLYGTSGDTQYF
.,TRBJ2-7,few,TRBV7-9,TGTGCCAGCAGCTTAGAAGCAGGAATAACAGAGCAGTACTTC,CASSLEAGITEQYF
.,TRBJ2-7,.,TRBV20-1,TGCAGTGCTAGAGAAACCCTACCTAGAAGCTACGAGCAGTACTTC,CSARETLPRSYEQYF
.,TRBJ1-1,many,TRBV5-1,TGTGCCAGCAGCAGGGTAGGAAACACTGAAGCTTTCTTT,CASSRVGNTEAFF
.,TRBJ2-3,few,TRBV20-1,TGCAGTGCTCCTCGTGGAGGGGGAACAGATACGCAGTATTTT,CSAPRGGGTDTQYF
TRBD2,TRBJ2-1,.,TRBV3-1,TGTGCCAGCAGCCAAGAGCGGGAGGGTTCAGATGAGCAGTTCTTC,CASSQEREGSDEQFF
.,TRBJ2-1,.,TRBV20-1,TGCAGTGCAATGAGACAGTCCTACAATGAGCAGTTCTTC,CSAMRQSYNEQFF
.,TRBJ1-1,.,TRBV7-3,TGTGCCAGCAGCACCTCCCCTGGAGATTGGGCTGAAGCTTTCTTT,CASSTSPGDWAEAFF
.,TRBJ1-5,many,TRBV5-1,TGCGCCAGCAGCGTGGACGGCCCGCAGCCCCAGCATTTT,CASSVDGPQPQHF
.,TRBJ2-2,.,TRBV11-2,TGTGCCAGCAGCCGAAACAGCCCCGGGGAGCTGTTTTTT,CASSRNSPGELFF
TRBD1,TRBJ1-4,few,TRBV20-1,TGCAGTGCTAGGAGAAGACAGGGTGGTAATGAAAAACTGTTTTTT,CSARRRQGGNEKLFF
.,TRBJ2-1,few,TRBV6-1,TGTGCCAGCAGAAGACAGAATTTATACAATGAGCAGTTCTTC,CASRRQNLYNEQFF
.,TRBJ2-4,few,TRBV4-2,TGTGCCAGCAGCACCGTCCCGACAGGTCAGGTGGGGACACTAGCCAAAAACATTCAGTACTTC,CASSTVPTGQVGTLAKNIQYF
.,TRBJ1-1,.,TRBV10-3,TGTGCCATCATGGCAGGACGAAACACTGAAGCTTTCTTT,CAIMAGRNTEAFF
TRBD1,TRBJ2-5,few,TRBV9,TGTGCCAGCAGCGTGGGGGACAGGGGCCAAGAGACCCAGTACTTC,CASSVGDRGQETQYF
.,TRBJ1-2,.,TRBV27,TGTGCCAGCAGTTTGTCGTTCCGGCCCACCCCTGGCTATGGCTACACCTTC,CASSLSFRPTPGYGYTF
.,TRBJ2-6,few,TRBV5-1,TGCGCCAGCAGCCCCTACATATCTGGGGCCAACGTCCTGACTTTC,CASSPYISGANVLTF
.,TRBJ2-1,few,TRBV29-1,TGCAGCGCCCGGGGCAACCGGGCCTCCTCCTACAATGAGCAGTTCTTC,CSARGNRASSYNEQFF
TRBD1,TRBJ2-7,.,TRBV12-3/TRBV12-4,TGTGCCAGCTCGACTGGGACAGGGGGTTTCGAGCAGTACTTC,CASSTGTGGFEQYF
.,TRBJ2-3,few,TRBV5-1,TGTGCCAGCAGTTCCGCTCCCACAGATACGCAGTATTTT,CASSSAPTDTQYF
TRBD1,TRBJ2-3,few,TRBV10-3,TGTGCCATCAGGGTCGACAGGGCCCAGGCCCCAGATACGCAGTATTTT,CAIRVDRAQAPDTQYF
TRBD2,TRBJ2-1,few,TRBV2,TGTGCCAGCAGTGCCCGCAGTCGAGCGGGGGGGGTAAATGAGCAGTTCTTC,CASSARSRAGGVNEQFF
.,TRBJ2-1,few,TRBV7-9,TGTGCCAGCAGCTTCAGCGTTCCGATTAATGAGCAGTTCTTC,CASSFSVPINEQFF
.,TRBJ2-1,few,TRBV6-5,TGTGCCAGCAGTTCCGGACTAAATCGGGGGAATGAGCAGTTCTTC,CASSSGLNRGNEQFF
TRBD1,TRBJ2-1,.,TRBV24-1,TGTGCCACCTCGGACAGGGTCGGCAATGAGCAGTTCTTC,CATSDRVGNEQFF
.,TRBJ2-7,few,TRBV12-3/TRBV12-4,TGTGCCAGCAGTACCGGAGAGGGGCTCGAGCAGTACTTC,CASSTGEGLEQYF
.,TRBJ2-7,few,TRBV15,TGTGCCACCAGCAGAGGAGAGGAGGGGTTGCACGAGCAGTACTTC,CATSRGEEGLHEQYF
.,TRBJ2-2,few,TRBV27,TGTGCCAGCAGACCACAGGGAGTATACACCGGGGAGCTGTTTTTT,CASRPQGVYTGELFF
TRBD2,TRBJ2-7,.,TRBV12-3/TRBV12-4,TGTGCCAGCAGCACGCCCGGGGCGGGAGGTAACGAGCAGTACTTC,CASSTPGAGGNEQYF
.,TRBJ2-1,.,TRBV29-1,TGCAGCGTTGAAGGGCATACCCGCTCCTACAATGAGCAGTTCTTC,CSVEGHTRSYNEQFF
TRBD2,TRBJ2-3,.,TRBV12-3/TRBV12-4,TGTGCCAGCAGGGTCGGCGGGGGACGGGTAGATACGCAGTATTTT,CASRVGGGRVDTQYF
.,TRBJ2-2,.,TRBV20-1,TGCAGTGCTAGAGATTCTACCAACACCGGGGAGCTGTTTTTT,CSARDSTNTGELFF
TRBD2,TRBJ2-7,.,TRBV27,TGTGCCAGCAGTTTATCAGCGGGAGAGCGGTACGAGCAGTACTTC,CASSLSAGERYEQYF
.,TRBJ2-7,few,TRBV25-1,TGTGCCAGCAAATTTAACTACGAGCAGTACTTC,CASKFNYEQYF
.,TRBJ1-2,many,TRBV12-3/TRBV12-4,TGTGCCAGCAGGACTATAAGCACCTTC,CASRTISTF
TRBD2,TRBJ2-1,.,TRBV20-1,TGCAGTGCTAGAGGGAGGACTAGGACAACCTACAATGAGCAGTTCTTC,CSARGRTRTTYNEQFF